This T cell receptor (beta chain) was captured in a study of shared clonotypes between healthy human individuals. Study details: Donors, aged 18 to 49, were a couple of women and a few men. Study observations and caveats: When compared with the clonotypes that were shared by all four sorted-subset donors, the non-shared clonotypes turned out to have lower generation probabilities. A generally larger estimated richness was seen in naive subsets than in memory subsets. The sharing of 5% to 5.5% of naive CD4 clonotypes was seen across a few donors.

With respect to this clone: Its antigen is not identified.

Deletions cut 8 bases from V and 6 bases from J, with 8 bases between. The CDR3 runs 11 residues. Germline V gene sequence: CDR1 SNHLY, CDR2 FYNNEI. Clones were read by immunoSEQ multiplex PCR, and TCRdb kept only the in-frame ones, dropping some. This table holds over 2 million clones, around 95% found once. Material: naive CD4+ T cells sorted from blood. Subset of the sample: CD45RA+ positively selected. V usage is TRBV2 and J usage is TRBJ1-5, with D unresolved. The receptor was isolated from a man between 18 and 29 years old in good health. CDR3 DNA: TGTGCCAGCGGGGTTGTTCAGCCCCAGCATTTT. This gives the protein CASGVVQPQHF. Together with reference TRBV2 and TRBJ1-5, the CDR3 gives the full variable domain: EPEVTQTPSHQVTQMGQEVILRCVPISNHLYFYWYRQILGQKVEFLVSFYNNEISEKSEIFDDQFSVERPDGSNFTLKIRSTKLEDSAMYFCASGVVQPQHFGDGTRLSIL.